This T cell receptor beta chain was observed in a study of blood T cell repertoires in COVID-19 (TCRdb year 2020). Broadly, across the study: The collaborator samples originated in the United States, Italy and Spain and spanned the acute and convalescent phases of COVID-19. The prospective study material was composed of cDNA or gDNA derived from T cells, B-cell-depleted T cells, or PBMCs. Deeply sampled blood TCRbeta repertoires from subjects exposed to, actively infected with, or recovered from COVID-19 were included in the dataset. The repertoires were made available in a free public database intended to serve as a resource for research on the immune response to SARS-CoV-2. The samples were drawn from two sources: the first 160 participants of the ongoing ImmuneRACE study, and 950 to 1,500 subjects contributed by 6 global collaborators. Sample metadata almost always included a de-identified subject ID, COVID-19 status, age in years and sex. Where HLA class I and class II types were available, the types were taken from metadata supplied by the sample provider, not from assay-based typing.

CDR1 and CDR2 (KGHSH, LQKENI) derive from the germline V gene. Trimming removed 3 bases from V and 0 bases from J, leaving 9 bases between the germline ends. Measured from the cysteine to the phenylalanine, the CDR3 is 15 residues long. Here the CDR3 DNA is all that survives: 45 bases in frame from base 1. A word on this clone: The antigen it binds to is not known. It has no much larger one-base neighbor in the sample; base qualities were not kept.

Points the paper makes about the study in general: The quantity of clinical and demographic metadata differed by source and by participant and was supplied without curation.

Participants in the prospective study were aged roughly 18 to 89 years, lived in under 30 United States geographic areas, and enrolled through a virtual design. Cohort assignment in the prospective study relied on participant-reported clinical history from a screening survey and a study questionnaire. Recovered participants in ImmuneRACE Cohort 3 were defined as having two consecutive negative NP/OP PCR tests, clearance from a healthcare professional, or resolution of symptoms. Each participant in the prospective study had whole blood, serum and a nasopharyngeal or oropharyngeal swab collected by mobile phlebotomists. Additional blood draws and questionnaires over an approximately two-month period could optionally be provided by prospective study participants. Prospective study blood samples were shipped either frozen or at room temperature before DNA extraction. TCRbeta CDR3 regions were amplified from genomic DNA using the immunoSEQ Assay, a bias-controlled multiplex PCR. As for how the authors treated the data: The number of nucleated cells in each sample was estimated from the amplification of reference gene primers within the assay. To quantify the absolute abundance of each unique TCRbeta CDR3 rearrangement, sequence reads were collapsed and filtered. Productive Simpson clonality was computed per sample as the square root of Simpson's diversity index over productive rearrangements. TCRdb holds this immuneACCESS table with in-frame rearrangements only. Some clones are missing; in checked studies, unresolved V genes explain under half, and the rest has no known cause. V and J calls and clone size follow that table, whereas D and trimming were derived from the DNA. Recorded for this sample are some 390,000 clones; nearly 90% of them occurred a single time. About 1.7% of the sample is in the top ten clones.

The receptor's source is a woman aged 30 to 39 who had recovered from COVID-19. Recombination linked TRBV18 to TRBJ1-3, with a tentative D gene TRBD1 over 5 matching bases. The specimen was PBMCs or T cells enriched from blood (not recorded which). The bases are TGTGCCAGCTCACCGGGAGGGGACTCTGGAAACACCATATATTTT. This gives the protein CASSPGGDSGNTIYF.